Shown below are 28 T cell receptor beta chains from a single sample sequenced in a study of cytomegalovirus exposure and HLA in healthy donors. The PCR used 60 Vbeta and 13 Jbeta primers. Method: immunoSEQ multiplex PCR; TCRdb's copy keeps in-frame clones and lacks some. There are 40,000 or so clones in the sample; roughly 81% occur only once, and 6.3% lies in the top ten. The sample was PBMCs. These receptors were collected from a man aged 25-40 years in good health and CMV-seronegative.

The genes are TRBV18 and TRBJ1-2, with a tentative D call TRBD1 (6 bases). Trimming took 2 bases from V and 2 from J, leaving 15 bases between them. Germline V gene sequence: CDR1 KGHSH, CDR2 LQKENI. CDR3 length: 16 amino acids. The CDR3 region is CASSPRQEVTNYGYTF. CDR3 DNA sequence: TGTGCCAGCTCACCAAGACAGGAGGTTACGAACTATGGCTACACCTTC. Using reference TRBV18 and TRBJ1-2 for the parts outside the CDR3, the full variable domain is NAGVMQNPRHLVRRRGQEARLRCSPMKGHSHVYWYRQLPEEGLKFMVYLQKENIIDESGMPKERFSAEFPKEGPSILRIQQVVRGDSAAYFCASSPRQEVTNYGYTFGSGTRLTVV.

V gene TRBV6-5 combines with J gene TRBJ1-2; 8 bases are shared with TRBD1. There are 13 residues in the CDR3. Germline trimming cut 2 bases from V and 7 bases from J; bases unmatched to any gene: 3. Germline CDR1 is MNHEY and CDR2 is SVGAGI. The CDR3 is CASSYSTGGGYTF. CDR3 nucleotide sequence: TGTGCCAGCAGTTACAGTACAGGGGGTGGCTACACCTTC.

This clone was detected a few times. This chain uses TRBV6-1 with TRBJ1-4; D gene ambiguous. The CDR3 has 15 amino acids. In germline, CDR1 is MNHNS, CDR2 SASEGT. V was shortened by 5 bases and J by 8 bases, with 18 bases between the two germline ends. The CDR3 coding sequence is TGTGCCAGCAGTCCTCCAGGTTCGCTTCGGGAAAAACTGTTTTTT. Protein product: CASSPPGSLREKLFF.

The CDR3 nucleotides are TGTGCCAGCAGTTTCGGAGGGGAGTATGGCTACACCTTC. This translates into CASSFGGEYGYTF. The V call is TRBV28, the J call TRBJ1-2, with a tentative D call TRBD1 (5 bases). V gave up 3 bases and J gave up 5 bases, with 10 bases separating them. This CDR3 is built from 13 residues. From germline, CDR1 is MDHEN and CDR2 SYDVKM.

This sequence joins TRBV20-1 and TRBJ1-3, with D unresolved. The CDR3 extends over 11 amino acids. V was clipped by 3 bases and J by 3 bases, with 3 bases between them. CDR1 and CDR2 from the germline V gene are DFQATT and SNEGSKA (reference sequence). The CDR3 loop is CSASYGNTIYF. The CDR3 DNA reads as TGCAGTGCTAGTTATGGAAACACCATATATTTT.

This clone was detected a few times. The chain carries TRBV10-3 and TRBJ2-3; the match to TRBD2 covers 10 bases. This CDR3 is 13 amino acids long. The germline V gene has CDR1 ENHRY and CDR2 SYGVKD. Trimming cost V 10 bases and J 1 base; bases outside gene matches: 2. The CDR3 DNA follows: TGTGCCACCGGGACTAGCGGCACAGATACGCAGTATTTT. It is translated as CATGTSGTDTQYF.

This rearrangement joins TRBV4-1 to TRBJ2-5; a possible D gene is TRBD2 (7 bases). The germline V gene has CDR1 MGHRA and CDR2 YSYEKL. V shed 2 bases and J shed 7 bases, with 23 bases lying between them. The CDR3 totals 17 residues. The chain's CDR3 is CASSQMGPLGGPGTQYF. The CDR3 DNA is TGCGCCAGCAGCCAAATGGGGCCTCTCGGGGGGCCGGGGACCCAGTACTTC.

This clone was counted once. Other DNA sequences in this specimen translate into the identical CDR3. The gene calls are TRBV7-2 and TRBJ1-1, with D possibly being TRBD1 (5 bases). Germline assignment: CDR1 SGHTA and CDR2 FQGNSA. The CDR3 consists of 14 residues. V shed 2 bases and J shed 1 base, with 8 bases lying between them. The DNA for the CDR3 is TGTGCCAGCAGCTTACACCAGGGGAACACTGAAGCTTTCTTT. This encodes CASSLHQGNTEAFF.

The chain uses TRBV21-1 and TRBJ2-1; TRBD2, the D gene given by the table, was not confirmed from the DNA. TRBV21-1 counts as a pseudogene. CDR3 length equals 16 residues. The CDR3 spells CASSKVSLAGRNEQFF. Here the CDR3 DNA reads TGTGCCAGCAGCAAAGTGTCGCTAGCGGGGAGAAATGAGCAGTTCTTC.

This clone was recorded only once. The CDR3 is CASSQDVGDRGYEQFF. The CDR3 DNA sequence: TGCGCCAGCAGCCAAGATGTAGGGGACAGGGGTTATGAGCAGTTCTTC. The rearrangement joins TRBV4-1 to TRBJ2-1; 10 bases align to TRBD1. Germline V gene lookup returns CDR1 MGHRA and CDR2 YSYEKL. CDR3 size: 16 residues. V shed 0 bases and J 8 bases; nucleotides not matched to a gene: 7.

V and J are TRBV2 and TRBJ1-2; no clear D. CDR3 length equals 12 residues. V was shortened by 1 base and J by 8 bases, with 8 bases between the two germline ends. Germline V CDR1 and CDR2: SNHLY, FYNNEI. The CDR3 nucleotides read TGTGCCAGCAGTGAAGAACAGCGGGGCTACACCTTC. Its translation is CASSEEQRGYTF.

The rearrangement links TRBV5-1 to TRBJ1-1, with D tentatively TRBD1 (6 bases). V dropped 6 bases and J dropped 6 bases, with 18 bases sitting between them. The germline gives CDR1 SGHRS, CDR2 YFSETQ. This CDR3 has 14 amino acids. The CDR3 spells CASTNGQLASEAFF. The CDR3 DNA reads TGCGCCAGCACCAATGGACAGCTAGCCTCTGAAGCTTTCTTT.

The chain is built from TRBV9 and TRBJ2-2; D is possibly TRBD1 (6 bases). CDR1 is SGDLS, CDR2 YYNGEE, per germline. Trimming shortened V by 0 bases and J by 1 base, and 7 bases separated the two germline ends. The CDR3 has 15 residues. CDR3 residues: CASSVEDRNTGELFF. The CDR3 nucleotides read TGTGCCAGCAGCGTAGAGGACAGGAACACCGGGGAGCTGTTTTTT. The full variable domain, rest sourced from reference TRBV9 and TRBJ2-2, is DSGVTQTPKHLITATGQRVTLRCSPRSGDLSVYWYQQSLDQGLQFLIQYYNGEERAKGNILERFSAQQFPDLHSELNLSSLELGDSALYFCASSVEDRNTGELFFGEGSRLTVL.

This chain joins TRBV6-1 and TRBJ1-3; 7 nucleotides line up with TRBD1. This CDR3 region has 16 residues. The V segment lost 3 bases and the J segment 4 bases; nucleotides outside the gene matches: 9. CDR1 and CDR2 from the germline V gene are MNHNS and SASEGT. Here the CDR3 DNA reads TGTGCCAGCAGTGAGACAGGGTTGTTAGGAGGAAACACCATATATTTT. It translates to CASSETGLLGGNTIYF.

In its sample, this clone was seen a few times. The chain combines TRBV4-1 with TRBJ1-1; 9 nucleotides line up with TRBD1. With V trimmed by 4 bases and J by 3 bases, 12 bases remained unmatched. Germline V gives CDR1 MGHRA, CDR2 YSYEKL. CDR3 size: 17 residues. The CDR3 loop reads CASSPGQGRIRDTEAFF. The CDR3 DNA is TGCGCCAGCAGCCCAGGACAGGGGAGGATCAGAGACACTGAAGCTTTCTTT.

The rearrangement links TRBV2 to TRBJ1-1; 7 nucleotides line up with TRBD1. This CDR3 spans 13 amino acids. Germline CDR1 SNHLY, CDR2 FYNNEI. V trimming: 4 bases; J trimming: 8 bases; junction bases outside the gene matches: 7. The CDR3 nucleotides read TGTGCCAGCAGTGGCCAGACAGGGACGGAAGCTTTCTTT. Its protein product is CASSGQTGTEAFF.

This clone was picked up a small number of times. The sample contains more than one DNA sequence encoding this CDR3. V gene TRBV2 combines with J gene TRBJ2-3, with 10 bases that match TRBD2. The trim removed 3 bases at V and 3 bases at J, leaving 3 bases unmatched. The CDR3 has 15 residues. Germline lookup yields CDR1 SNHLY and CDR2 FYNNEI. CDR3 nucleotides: TGTGCCAGCAGTGACACTAGCGGGGTGACAGATACGCAGTATTTT. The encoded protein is CASSDTSGVTDTQYF.

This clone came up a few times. CDR3 region: CASSLYGRSTNDEKLFF. CDR3 in DNA: TGTGCCAGCAGTTTATACGGCAGGTCTACCAATGATGAAAAACTGTTTTTT. The chain employs TRBV27 and TRBJ1-4; D gene uncertain. CDR1 is MNHEY and CDR2 is SMNVEV in the germline V gene (reference sequence). The CDR3 has 17 residues. V lost 1 base to trimming and J lost 6 bases, with 18 bases between them.

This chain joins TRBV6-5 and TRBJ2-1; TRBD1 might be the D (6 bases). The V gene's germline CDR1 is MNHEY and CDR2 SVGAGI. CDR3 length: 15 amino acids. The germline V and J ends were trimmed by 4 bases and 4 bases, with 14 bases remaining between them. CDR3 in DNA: TGTGCCAGCAGTTGGGGGCAGGGCCGATACAATGAGCAGTTCTTC. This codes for CASSWGQGRYNEQFF.

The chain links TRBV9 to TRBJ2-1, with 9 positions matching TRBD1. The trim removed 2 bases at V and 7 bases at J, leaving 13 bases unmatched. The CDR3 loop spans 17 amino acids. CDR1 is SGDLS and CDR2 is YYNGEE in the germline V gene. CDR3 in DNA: TGTGCCAGCAGCGTTTCCTCTGGACAGGGGTCCTCAAATGAGCAGTTCTTC. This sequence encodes CASSVSSGQGSSNEQFF. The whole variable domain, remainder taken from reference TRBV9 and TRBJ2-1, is DSGVTQTPKHLITATGQRVTLRCSPRSGDLSVYWYQQSLDQGLQFLIQYYNGEERAKGNILERFSAQQFPDLHSELNLSSLELGDSALYFCASSVSSGQGSSNEQFFGPGTRLTVL.

Here the CDR3 reads CASSKREGASETQYF. The CDR3 DNA follows: TGTGCCAGCAGTAAGCGGGAGGGGGCAAGCGAGACCCAGTACTTC. The genes are TRBV6-4 and TRBJ2-5, with 10 bases fitting TRBD2. Losses at the gene ends were 5 bases for V and 5 bases for J; bases not matched to a gene: 8. Germline V gives CDR1 MRHNA, CDR2 SNTAGT. The CDR3 extends over 15 amino acids.

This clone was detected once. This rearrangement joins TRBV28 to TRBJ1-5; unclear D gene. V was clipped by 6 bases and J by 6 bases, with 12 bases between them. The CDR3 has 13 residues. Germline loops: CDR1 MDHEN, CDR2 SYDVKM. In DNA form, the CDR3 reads TGTGCCAGCAGCCGGGGTAACGGTCAGCCCCAGCATTTT. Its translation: CASSRGNGQPQHF.

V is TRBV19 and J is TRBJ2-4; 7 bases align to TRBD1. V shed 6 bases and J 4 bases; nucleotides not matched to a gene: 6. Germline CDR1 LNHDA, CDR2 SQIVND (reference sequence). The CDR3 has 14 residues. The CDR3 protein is CASRDRIGKNIQYF. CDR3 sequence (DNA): TGTGCCAGTAGGGACAGGATTGGGAAAAACATTCAGTACTTC. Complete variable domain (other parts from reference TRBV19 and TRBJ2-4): DGGITQSPKYLFRKEGQNVTLSCEQNLNHDAMYWYRQDPGQGLRLIYYSQIVNDFQKGDIAEGYSVSREKKESFPLTVTSAQKNPTAFYLCASRDRIGKNIQYFGAGTRLSVL.

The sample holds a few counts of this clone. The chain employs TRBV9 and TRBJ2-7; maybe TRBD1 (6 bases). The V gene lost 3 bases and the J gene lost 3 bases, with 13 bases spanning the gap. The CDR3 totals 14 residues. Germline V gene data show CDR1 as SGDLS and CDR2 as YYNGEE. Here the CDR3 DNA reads TGTGCCAGCAGCGCCTCAGGGGTGGGCTACGAGCAGTACTTC. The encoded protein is CASSASGVGYEQYF.

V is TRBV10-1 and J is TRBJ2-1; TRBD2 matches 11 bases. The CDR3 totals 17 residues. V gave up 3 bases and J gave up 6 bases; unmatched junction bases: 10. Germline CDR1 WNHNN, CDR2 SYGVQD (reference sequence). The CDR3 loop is CASSDPTSGGAFNEQFF. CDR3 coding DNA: TGCGCCAGCAGTGATCCCACTAGCGGGGGAGCTTTCAATGAGCAGTTCTTC.

The CDR3 protein is CASSPGTGDSQPQHF. The CDR3 region has the DNA TGTGCCAGCAGCCCCGGGACAGGGGATTCTCAGCCCCAGCATTTT. The chain links TRBV11-3 to TRBJ1-5; TRBD1 matches at 10 bases. V shed 5 bases, J shed 6 bases, and the junction held 7 bases outside the gene matches. The CDR3 has 15 amino acids. Germline V gene data show CDR1 as SGHNT and CDR2 as YENEEA. Combining the CDR3 with reference TRBV11-3 and TRBJ1-5 gives the whole variable domain EAGVVQSPRYKIIEKKQPVAFWCNPISGHNTLYWYLQNLGQGPELLIRYENEEAVDDSQLPKDRFSAERLKGVDSTLKIQPAELGDSAVYLCASSPGTGDSQPQHFGDGTRLSIL.

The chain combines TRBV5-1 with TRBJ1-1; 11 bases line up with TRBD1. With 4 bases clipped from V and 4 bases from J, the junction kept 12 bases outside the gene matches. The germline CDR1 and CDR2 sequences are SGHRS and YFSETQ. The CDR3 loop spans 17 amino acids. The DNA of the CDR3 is TGCGCCAGCAGCCCCCGGACAGGGGGCGGGGTGGGCACTGAAGCTTTCTTT. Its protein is CASSPRTGGGVGTEAFF.

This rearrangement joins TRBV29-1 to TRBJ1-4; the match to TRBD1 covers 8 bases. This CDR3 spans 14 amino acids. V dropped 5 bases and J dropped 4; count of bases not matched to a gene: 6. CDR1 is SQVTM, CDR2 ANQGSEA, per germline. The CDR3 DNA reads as TGCAGCGTTCGACGACAGGGGCTTAATGAAAAACTGTTTTTT. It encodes CSVRRQGLNEKLFF. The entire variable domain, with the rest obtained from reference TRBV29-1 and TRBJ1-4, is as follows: SAVISQKPSRDICQRGTSLTIQCQVDSQVTMMFWYRQQPGQSLTLIATANQGSEATYESGFVIDKFPISRPNLTFSTLTVSNMSPEDSSIYLCSVRRQGLNEKLFFGSGTQLSVL.